The 4 T cell receptor beta chains below all came from one sample that was sequenced in a study of T-cell reconstitution after alpha-beta-depleted transplantation in children. The library targeted TCRbeta and was prepared with unique molecular identifiers. TCRdb reprocessed the PCR reads via MiXCR and lists one record per CDR3 protein. The sample lists about 610,000 distinct CDR3 sequences, about 10% occurring once. The sample was PBMCs from the stem cell graft donor, taken from the stem cell graft. These TCRs come from a human donor who donated a stem cell graft to a child with acute myeloid leukemia.

The J gene is TRBJ2-3, the V gene TRBV9; D might be TRBD2 (5 bases). CDR3 size: 15 residues. From germline, CDR1 is SGDLS and CDR2 YYNGEE. V was cut by 1 base and J by 4 bases, with 13 bases left in between. CDR3 loop: CASSVTAVTADTQYF. The CDR3 nucleotides read TGTGCCAGCAGCGTAACAGCGGTTACGGCAGATACGCAGTATTTT.

The V gene is TRBV28, the J gene TRBJ2-1; a weak D match, TRBD1 (9 bases). This CDR3 spans 20 amino acids. V lost 3 bases, J lost 4 bases, and 28 bases lay in between. From germline, CDR1 is MDHEN and CDR2 SYDVKM. CDR3 sequence (DNA): TGTGCCAGCAGTTTGGACAGGGGAAGGATATTAGCGGGGTCGTACAATGAGCAGTTCTTC. Translating it yields CASSLDRGRILAGSYNEQFF.

V and J are TRBV4-3 and TRBJ2-2; tentatively, D is TRBD1 (6 bases). This CDR3 has 16 residues. Germline assignment: CDR1 LGHNA and CDR2 YSLEER. V was trimmed by 4 bases and J by 0 bases, leaving 12 bases between them. The CDR3 DNA reads TGCGCCAGCAGCCCCGGCCGGACAGCGAACACCGGGGAGCTGTTTTTT. This sequence encodes CASSPGRTANTGELFF.

This sequence joins TRBV4-3 and TRBJ2-6; D unclear. The ends were cut back, 1 base at V and 0 bases at J, with 10 bases in the middle. CDR3 length equals 17 residues. Germline V gene sequence: CDR1 LGHNA, CDR2 YSLEER. CDR3 protein: CASSQVLRDSGANVLTF. The CDR3 DNA follows: TGCGCCAGCAGCCAAGTTTTAAGGGACTCTGGGGCCAACGTCCTGACTTTC.